These 18 T cell receptor beta chains originate from one sample sequenced in a study of patients and donors after allogeneic stem cell transplantation. TCRdb itself ran the RT-PCR reads through MiXCR, one entry per CDR3 protein. The top ten hold less than 35% of the sample, which has fewer than 60,000 distinct CDR3 sequences, about an eighth seen once. Sequencing was carried out using blood, either unsorted or a sorted T cell fraction (not recorded which). Receptor source: a human donor who was either an allogeneic HSCT recipient or a stem cell or donor lymphocyte infusion donor (not recorded which). It is not recorded whose cells these are; they may come from a transplant donor.

This clonotype has more than one count but fewer than ten. J is TRBJ2-2 and V is TRBV15; D is undetermined. There are 13 residues in the CDR3. Germline CDR1 and CDR2: LNHNV and YYDKDF (reference sequence). V was shortened by 2 bases and J by 5 bases, with 6 bases between the two germline ends. The CDR3 reads CATSRPPTGELFF. The CDR3 bases are TGTGCCACCAGCAGACCCCCAACCGGGGAGCTGTTTTTT.

V usage is TRBV7-9 and J usage is TRBJ2-7, with TRBD2 identical over 9 bases. The CDR3 is 12 amino acids. The germline gives CDR1 SEHNR, CDR2 FQNEAQ (reference sequence). V lost 8 bases to trimming and J lost 5 bases; unmatched junction nucleotides: 4. CDR3 region: CASAGGGNEQYF. The CDR3 DNA follows: TGTGCCAGCGCGGGAGGGGGCAACGAGCAGTACTTC.

CDR3 protein: CASSPMPPQTSGFTGELFF. For the CDR3, the DNA is TGTGCCAGCTCACCCATGCCACCGCAGACTAGCGGTTTCACCGGGGAGCTGTTTTTT. The chain links TRBV18 to TRBJ2-2; 9 bases are a match to TRBD2. J gave up 4 bases and V 3 bases, and 15 bases lay outside the gene matches. The germline V gene has CDR1 KGHSH and CDR2 LQKENI. This CDR3 is built from 19 residues. Using reference TRBV18 and TRBJ2-2 for the parts outside the CDR3, the full variable domain is NAGVMQNPRHLVRRRGQEARLRCSPMKGHSHVYWYRQLPEEGLKFMVYLQKENIIDESGMPKERFSAEFPKEGPSILRIQQVVRGDSAAYFCASSPMPPQTSGFTGELFFGEGSRLTVL.

This clonotype occurred many times. The chain is built from TRBV5-1 and TRBJ1-4; 7 bases are a match to TRBD1. V trimming: 4 bases; J trimming: 4 bases; junction bases outside the gene matches: 10. CDR1 is SGHRS and CDR2 is YFSETQ in the germline V gene. The CDR3 loop spans 16 amino acids. CDR3 nucleotides: TGCGCCAGCAGCCTTTCTGGACAGGCTAATAATGAAAAACTGTTTTTT. It codes for CASSLSGQANNEKLFF. Drawing the rest from reference TRBV5-1 and TRBJ1-4, the complete variable domain is KAGVTQTPRYLIKTRGQQVTLSCSPISGHRSVSWYQQTPGQGLQFLFEYFSETQRNKGNFPGRFSGRQFSNSRSEMNVSTLELGDSALYLCASSLSGQANNEKLFFGSGTQLSVL.

This clonotype has at least ten counts. The gene calls are TRBV6-5 and TRBJ2-1; D might be TRBD1 or TRBD2, each matching 5 bases. Per the germline V gene, CDR1 is MNHEY and CDR2 is SVGAGI. V was pared by 1 base and J by 3 bases, with 16 bases between. This CDR3 contains 17 residues. The CDR3 reads CASSYFVPGPRYNEQFF. For the CDR3, the DNA is TGTGCCAGCAGTTACTTTGTCCCGGGACCTCGCTACAATGAGCAGTTCTTC.

The V and J genes are TRBV20-1 and TRBJ1-1; no clear D gene. The CDR3 covers 12 residues. Per the germline V gene, CDR1 is DFQATT and CDR2 is SNEGSKA (reference sequence). V dropped 3 bases and J dropped 1 base, with 6 bases sitting between them. In DNA, the CDR3 is TGCAGTGCTAGGCAGACGAACACTGAAGCTTTCTTT. Translating gives CSARQTNTEAFF.

A few counts support this clonotype. The rearrangement joins TRBV25-1 to TRBJ2-1; D call uncertain. The V gene lost 5 bases and the J gene lost 6 bases, with 5 bases spanning the gap. Germline-derived CDR1 and CDR2 are MGHDK and SYGVNS. This CDR3 is built from 11 residues. The CDR3 sequence: CASSPGNEQFF. The DNA of the CDR3 is TGTGCCAGCAGTCCGGGCAATGAGCAGTTCTTC.

This clonotype was observed a handful of times. V is TRBV20-1 and J is TRBJ2-1; 8 bases are a match to TRBD2. Germline CDR1 reads DFQATT; CDR2 reads SNEGSKA (reference sequence). V dropped 3 bases and J dropped 4; count of bases not matched to a gene: 5. The CDR3 loop spans 14 amino acids. CDR3 nucleotides: TGCAGTGCTAGGCTAGCGGGCGAGTACAATGAGCAGTTCTTC. Translating it yields CSARLAGEYNEQFF.

This clonotype came up a few times. The CDR3 DNA reads TGTGCCAGCAGTGAGGGGTATGAGCAGTTCTTC. The encoded protein is CASSEGYEQFF. This chain links TRBV6-5 with TRBJ2-1; D could derive from TRBD1 or TRBD2 (5 bases each). Between the trimmed V and J ends, which lost 5 bases and 8 bases, there was a span of 7 bases. The CDR3 spans 11 residues. Germline values: CDR1 MNHEY, CDR2 SVGAGI.

This clonotype was seen only a few times. V gene TRBV5-8 combines with J gene TRBJ1-2, with unresolved D. Trimming took off 2 bases at V and 13 bases at J, with 15 bases between the two ends. Looked up from germline, CDR1 is SGHTS and CDR2 is YDEGEE. The CDR3 is 12 residues long. CDR3 DNA sequence: TGTGCCAGCAGCTTCTTGGACGTATTTTGCACCTTC. It codes for CASSFLDVFCTF.

The table lists this clonotype with a few counts. This chain joins TRBV20-1 and TRBJ2-7, with 9 bases aligning to TRBD2. The CDR3 length is 16 residues. The V gene end was trimmed by 0 bases and the J gene end by 2 bases; junction bases not matched to a gene: 8. CDR1 and CDR2 (germline): DFQATT, SNEGSKA (reference sequence). CDR3 loop: CSARDRSGRPAYEQYF. The CDR3 region has the DNA TGCAGTGCTAGAGATCGAAGCGGGAGGCCCGCCTACGAGCAGTACTTC.

V usage is TRBV4-2 and J usage is TRBJ2-7; 10 positions agree with TRBD2. This CDR3 is built from 15 residues. Per the germline V gene, CDR1 is LGHNA and CDR2 is YNFKEQ. V shed 0 bases and J 6 bases; nucleotides not matched to a gene: 5. The CDR3 DNA follows: TGTGCCAGCAGCCAAGATTTACTAGCGGGGCCCGAGCAGTACTTC. This sequence encodes CASSQDLLAGPEQYF.

This clonotype has more than one count but fewer than ten. The rearrangement uses TRBV6-6 and TRBJ2-1, with D uncertain. V gave up 2 bases and J gave up 0 bases, with 8 bases separating them. CDR1 is MNHNY and CDR2 is SVGAGI in the germline V gene (reference sequence). CDR3 length: 15 amino acids. The CDR3 region is CASSYEPSSYNEQFF. CDR3 nucleotide sequence: TGTGCCAGCAGTTACGAGCCCAGCTCCTACAATGAGCAGTTCTTC.

J is TRBJ1-1 and V is TRBV24-1, with 8 nucleotides matching TRBD1. This CDR3 has 14 amino acids. After removal of 3 bases from V and 11 bases from J, the junction contained 10 bases not matched to a gene. The germline gives CDR1 KGHDR, CDR2 SFDVKD. Written as DNA, the CDR3 is TGTGCCACCAGTGATCCACTCGACAGGGGTATGGCTTTCTTT. Translated, it gives CATSDPLDRGMAFF.

This clonotype was observed at least ten times. V gene TRBV29-1 combines with J gene TRBJ2-2, with 7 bases identical to TRBD1. The CDR3 runs to 13 residues. Germline CDR1 and CDR2: SQVTM and ANQGSEA. The ends lost 3 bases at V and 5 bases at J; junction bases unmatched: 3. The CDR3 protein is CSVDGTDTGELFF. Here the CDR3 DNA reads TGCAGCGTTGATGGGACAGATACCGGGGAGCTGTTTTTT.

The gene calls are TRBV20-1 and TRBJ2-7; D may be TRBD2 (6 bases). This CDR3 comprises 16 residues. CDR1 and CDR2 from the germline V gene are DFQATT and SNEGSKA (reference sequence). Trimming took off 3 bases at V and 0 bases at J, with 18 bases between the two ends. CDR3 DNA: TGCAGTGCTAGCGACCGAAGCGGGCCTAGCTCCTACGAGCAGTACTTC. Amino acids: CSASDRSGPSSYEQYF.

J is TRBJ2-5 and V is TRBV27; TRBD2 matches 12 bases. Losses at the gene ends were 5 bases for V and 4 bases for J; bases not matched to a gene: 5. Germline V gene sequence: CDR1 MNHEY, CDR2 SMNVEV (reference sequence). The CDR3 loop spans 15 amino acids. DNA for the CDR3: TGTGCCAGCAGTCCTAGCGGGAGGGCCGGAGAGACCCAGTACTTC. This translates into CASSPSGRAGETQYF.

In this sample, this clonotype turned up many times. The rearrangement links TRBV24-1 to TRBJ1-1; the D gene is possibly TRBD1 (5 bases). The CDR3 extends over 16 amino acids. V lost 0 bases, J lost 7 bases, and 17 bases lay in between. Germline CDR1 KGHDR, CDR2 SFDVKD. CDR3 residues: CATSDLPRKPGDEAFF. CDR3 in DNA: TGTGCCACCAGTGATTTGCCCCGGAAACCGGGGGATGAAGCTTTCTTT.